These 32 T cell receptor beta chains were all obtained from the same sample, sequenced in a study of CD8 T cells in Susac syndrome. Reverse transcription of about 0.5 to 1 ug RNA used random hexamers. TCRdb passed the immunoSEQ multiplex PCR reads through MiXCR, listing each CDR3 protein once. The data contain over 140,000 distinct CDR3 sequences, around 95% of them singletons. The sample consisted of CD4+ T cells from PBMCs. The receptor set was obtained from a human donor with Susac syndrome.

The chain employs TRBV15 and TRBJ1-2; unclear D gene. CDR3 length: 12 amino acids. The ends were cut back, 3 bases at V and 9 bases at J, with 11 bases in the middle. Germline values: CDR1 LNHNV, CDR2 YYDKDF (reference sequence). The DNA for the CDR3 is TGTGCCACCAGCAGCTCTAAGGATCGCTACACCTTC. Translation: CATSSSKDRYTF.

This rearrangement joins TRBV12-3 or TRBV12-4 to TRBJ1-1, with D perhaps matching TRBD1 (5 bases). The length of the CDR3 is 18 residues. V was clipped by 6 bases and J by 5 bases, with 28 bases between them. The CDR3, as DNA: TGTGCCAGCAGCTTCGGATGGGGGGGATCAAGATCGCGGACTGAAGCTTTCTTT. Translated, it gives CASSFGWGGSRSRTEAFF.

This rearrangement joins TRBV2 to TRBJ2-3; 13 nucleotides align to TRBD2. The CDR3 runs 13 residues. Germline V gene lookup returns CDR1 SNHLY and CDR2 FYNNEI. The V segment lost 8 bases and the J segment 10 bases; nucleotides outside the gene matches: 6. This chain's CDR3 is CASFVGLAGAQYF. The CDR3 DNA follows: TGTGCCAGCTTCGTTGGACTAGCGGGGGCGCAGTATTTT.

This CDR3 reads CASSQEGYGTGGREQYF. The CDR3 DNA follows: TGCGCCAGCAGCCAAGAAGGTTACGGGACAGGGGGGAGGGAGCAGTACTTC. The V call is TRBV4-1, the J call TRBJ2-7; TRBD1 matches at 11 bases. The CDR3 is 17 amino acids. Unmatched junction bases numbered 11, after V lost 0 bases and J lost 7 bases. The germline V gene has CDR1 MGHRA and CDR2 YSYEKL.

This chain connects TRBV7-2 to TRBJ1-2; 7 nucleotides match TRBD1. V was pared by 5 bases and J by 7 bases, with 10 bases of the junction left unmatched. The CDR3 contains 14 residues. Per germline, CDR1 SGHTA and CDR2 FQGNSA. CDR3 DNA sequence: TGTGCCAGCAGCCTAGTGGAGGGGGCGAGTGGCTACACCTTC. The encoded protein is CASSLVEGASGYTF.

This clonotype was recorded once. CDR3 in amino acids: CAITEDINYGYTF. The CDR3 bases are TGTGCCATCACGGAGGACATTAACTATGGCTACACCTTC. The V call is TRBV10-3, the J call TRBJ1-2; maybe TRBD1 (5 bases). Germline CDR1 ENHRY, CDR2 SYGVKD. V lost 7 bases to trimming and J lost 1 base, with 10 bases between them. This CDR3 contains 13 residues.

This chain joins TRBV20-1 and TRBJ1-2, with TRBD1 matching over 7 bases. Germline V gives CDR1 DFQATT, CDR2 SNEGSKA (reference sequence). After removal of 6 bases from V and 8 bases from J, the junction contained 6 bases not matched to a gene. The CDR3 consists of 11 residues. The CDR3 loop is CSAQGDVGYTF. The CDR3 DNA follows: TGCAGTGCGCAGGGGGACGTCGGCTACACCTTC.

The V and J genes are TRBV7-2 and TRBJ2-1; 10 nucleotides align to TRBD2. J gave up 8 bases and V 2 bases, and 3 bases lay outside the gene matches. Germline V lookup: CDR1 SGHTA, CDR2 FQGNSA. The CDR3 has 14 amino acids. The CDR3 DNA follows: TGTGCCAGCAGCTTAAGCGGGGGGGGCGATGAGCAGTTCTTC. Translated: CASSLSGGGDEQFF.

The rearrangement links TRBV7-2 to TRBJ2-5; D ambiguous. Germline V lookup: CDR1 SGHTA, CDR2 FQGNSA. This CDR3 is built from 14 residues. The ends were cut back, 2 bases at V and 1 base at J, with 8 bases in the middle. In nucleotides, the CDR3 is TGTGCCAGCAGCTTAAGTGTCACCCAAGAGACCCAGTACTTC. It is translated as CASSLSVTQETQYF.

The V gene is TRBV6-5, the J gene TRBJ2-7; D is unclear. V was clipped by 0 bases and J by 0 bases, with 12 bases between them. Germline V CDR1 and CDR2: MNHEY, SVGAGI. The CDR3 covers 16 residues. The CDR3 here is CASSYSTPESSYEQYF. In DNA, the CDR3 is TGTGCCAGCAGTTACTCCACGCCGGAGAGCTCCTACGAGCAGTACTTC.

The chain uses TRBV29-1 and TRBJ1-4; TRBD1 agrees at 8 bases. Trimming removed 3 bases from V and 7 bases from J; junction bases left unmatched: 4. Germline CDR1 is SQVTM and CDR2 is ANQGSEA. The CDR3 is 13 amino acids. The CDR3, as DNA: TGCAGCGTTGACCCAGGACAGGGTGAAAAACTGTTTTTT. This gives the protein CSVDPGQGEKLFF.

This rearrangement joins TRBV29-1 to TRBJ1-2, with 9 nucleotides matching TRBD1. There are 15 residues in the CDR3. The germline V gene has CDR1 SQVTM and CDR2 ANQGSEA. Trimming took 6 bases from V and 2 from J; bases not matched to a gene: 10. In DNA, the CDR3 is TGCAGCGTGGCTGGGACAGGGACCGCCAACTATGGCTACACCTTC. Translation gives CSVAGTGTANYGYTF.

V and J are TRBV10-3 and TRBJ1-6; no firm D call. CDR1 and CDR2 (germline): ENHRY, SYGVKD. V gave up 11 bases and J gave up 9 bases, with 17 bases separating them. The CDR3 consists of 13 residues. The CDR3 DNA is TGTGCCTCCCAGCCTGGGGAAGGTTCACCCCTCCACTTT. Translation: CASQPGEGSPLHF.

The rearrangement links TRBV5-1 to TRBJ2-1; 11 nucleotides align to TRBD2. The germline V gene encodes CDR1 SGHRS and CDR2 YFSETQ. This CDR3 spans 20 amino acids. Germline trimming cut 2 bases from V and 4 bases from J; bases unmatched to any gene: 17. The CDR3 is CASSFFVVAGGGSVYNEQFF. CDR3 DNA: TGCGCCAGCAGCTTCTTCGTGGTAGCGGGAGGGGGATCGGTGTACAATGAGCAGTTCTTC.

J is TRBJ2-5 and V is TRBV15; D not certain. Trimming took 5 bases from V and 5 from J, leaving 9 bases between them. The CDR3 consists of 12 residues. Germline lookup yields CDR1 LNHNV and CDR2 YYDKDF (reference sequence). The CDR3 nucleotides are TGTGCCACCAGCGGTAAGATGGAGACCCAGTACTTC. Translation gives CATSGKMETQYF.

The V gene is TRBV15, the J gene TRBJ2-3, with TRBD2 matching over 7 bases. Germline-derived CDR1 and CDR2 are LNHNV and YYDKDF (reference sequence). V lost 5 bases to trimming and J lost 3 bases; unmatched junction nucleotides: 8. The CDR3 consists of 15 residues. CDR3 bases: TGTGCCACCAGCGCGGGTCTAGCGGCAACAGATACGCAGTATTTT. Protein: CATSAGLAATDTQYF.

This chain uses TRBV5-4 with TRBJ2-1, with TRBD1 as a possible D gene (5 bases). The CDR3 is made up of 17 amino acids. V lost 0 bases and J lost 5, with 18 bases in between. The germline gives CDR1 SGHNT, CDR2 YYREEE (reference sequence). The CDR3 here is CASSLGGSRVRNNEQFF. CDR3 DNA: TGTGCCAGCAGCTTGGGAGGAAGCAGGGTACGGAACAATGAGCAGTTCTTC.

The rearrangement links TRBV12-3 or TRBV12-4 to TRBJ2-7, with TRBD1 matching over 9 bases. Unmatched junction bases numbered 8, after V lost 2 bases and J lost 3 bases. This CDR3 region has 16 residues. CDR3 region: CASSLSGTGLFYEQYF. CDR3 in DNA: TGTGCCAGCAGTTTATCCGGGACAGGGCTTTTCTACGAGCAGTACTTC.

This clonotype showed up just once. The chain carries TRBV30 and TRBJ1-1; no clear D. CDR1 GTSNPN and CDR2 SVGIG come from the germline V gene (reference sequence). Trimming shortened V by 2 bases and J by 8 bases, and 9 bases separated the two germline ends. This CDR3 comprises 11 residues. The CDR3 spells CAWSRSKEAFF. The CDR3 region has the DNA TGTGCCTGGAGTAGGTCAAAAGAAGCTTTCTTT. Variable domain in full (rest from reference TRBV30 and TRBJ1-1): SQTIHQWPATLVQPVGSPLSLECTVEGTSNPNLYWYRQAAGRGLQLLFYSVGIGQISSEVPQNLSASRPQDRQFILSSKKLLLSDSGFYLCAWSRSKEAFFGQGTRLTVV.

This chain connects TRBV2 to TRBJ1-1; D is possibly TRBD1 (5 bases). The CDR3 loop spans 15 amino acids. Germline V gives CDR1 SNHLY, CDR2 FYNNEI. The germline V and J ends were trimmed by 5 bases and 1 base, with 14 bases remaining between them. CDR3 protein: CASSRQGGTNTEAFF. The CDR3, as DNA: TGTGCCAGCAGTCGCCAGGGCGGTACGAACACTGAAGCTTTCTTT.

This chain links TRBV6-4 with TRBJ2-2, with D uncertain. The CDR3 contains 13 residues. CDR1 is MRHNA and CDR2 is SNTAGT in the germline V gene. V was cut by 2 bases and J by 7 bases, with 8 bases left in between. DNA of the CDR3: TGTGCCAGCAGTGACGAGTATGGCGGGGAGCTGTTTTTT. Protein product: CASSDEYGGELFF.

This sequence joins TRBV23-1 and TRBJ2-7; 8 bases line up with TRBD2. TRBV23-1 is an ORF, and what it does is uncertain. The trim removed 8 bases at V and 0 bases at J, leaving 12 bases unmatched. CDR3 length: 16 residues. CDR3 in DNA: TGCGCCAGCGCCTCAATGGGACTAGGCAGCTCCTACGAGCAGTACTTC. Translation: CASASMGLGSSYEQYF.

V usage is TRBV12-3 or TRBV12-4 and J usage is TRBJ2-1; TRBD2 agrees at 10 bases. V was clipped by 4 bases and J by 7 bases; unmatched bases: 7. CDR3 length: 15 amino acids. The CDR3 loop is CASSSLAGLGNEQFF. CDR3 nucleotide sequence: TGTGCCAGCAGTTCACTAGCGGGACTTGGGAATGAGCAGTTCTTC.

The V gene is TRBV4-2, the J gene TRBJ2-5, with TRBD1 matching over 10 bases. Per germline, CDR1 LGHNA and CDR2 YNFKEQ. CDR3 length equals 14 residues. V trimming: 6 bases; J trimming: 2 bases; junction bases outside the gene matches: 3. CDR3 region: CASSPDRGQETQYF. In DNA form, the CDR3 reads TGTGCCAGCAGTCCGGACAGGGGGCAAGAGACCCAGTACTTC.

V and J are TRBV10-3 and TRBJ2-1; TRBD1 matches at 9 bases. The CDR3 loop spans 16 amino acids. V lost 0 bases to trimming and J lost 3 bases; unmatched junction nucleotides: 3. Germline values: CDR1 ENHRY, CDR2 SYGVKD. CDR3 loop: CAISESLGQGYNEQFF. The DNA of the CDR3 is TGTGCCATCAGTGAGTCGTTGGGACAGGGCTACAATGAGCAGTTCTTC.

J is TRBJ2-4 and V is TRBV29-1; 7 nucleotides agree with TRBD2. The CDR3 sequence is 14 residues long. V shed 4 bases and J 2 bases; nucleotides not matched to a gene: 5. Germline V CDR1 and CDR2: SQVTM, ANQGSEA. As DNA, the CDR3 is TGCAGCGTTGCATCCGGGGGGTCCAAAAACATTCAGTACTTC. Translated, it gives CSVASGGSKNIQYF.

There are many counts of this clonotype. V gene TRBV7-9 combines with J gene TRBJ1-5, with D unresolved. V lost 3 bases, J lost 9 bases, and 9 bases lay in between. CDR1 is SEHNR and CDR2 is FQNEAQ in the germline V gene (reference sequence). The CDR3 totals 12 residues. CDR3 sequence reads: CASSLGFGPQHF. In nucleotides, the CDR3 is TGTGCCAGCAGCTTGGGCTTTGGGCCCCAGCATTTT.

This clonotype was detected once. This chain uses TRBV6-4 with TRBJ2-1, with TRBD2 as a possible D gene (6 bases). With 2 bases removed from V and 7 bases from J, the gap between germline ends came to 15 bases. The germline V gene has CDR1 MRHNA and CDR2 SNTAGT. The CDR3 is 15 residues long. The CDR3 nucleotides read TGTGCCAGCAGTGACAGGGCGGGCGCGGGGAATGAGCAGTTCTTC. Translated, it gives CASSDRAGAGNEQFF.

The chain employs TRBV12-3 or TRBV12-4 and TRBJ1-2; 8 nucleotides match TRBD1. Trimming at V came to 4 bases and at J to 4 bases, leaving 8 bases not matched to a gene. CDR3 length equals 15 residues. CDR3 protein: CASSSGQGIVYGYTF. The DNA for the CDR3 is TGTGCCAGCAGTTCCGGACAGGGAATTGTCTATGGCTACACCTTC.

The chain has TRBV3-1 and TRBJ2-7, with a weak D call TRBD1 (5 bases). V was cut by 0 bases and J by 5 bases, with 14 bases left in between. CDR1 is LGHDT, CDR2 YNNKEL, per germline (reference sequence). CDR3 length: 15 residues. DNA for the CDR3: TGTGCCAGCAGCCAAGAGGACACGTTTGCCCACGAGCAGTACTTC. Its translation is CASSQEDTFAHEQYF.

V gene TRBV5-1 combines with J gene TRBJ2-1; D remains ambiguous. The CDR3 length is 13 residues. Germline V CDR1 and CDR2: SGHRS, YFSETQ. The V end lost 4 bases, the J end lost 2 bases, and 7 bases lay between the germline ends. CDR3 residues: CASSPPPYNEQFF. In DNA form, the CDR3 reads TGCGCCAGCAGCCCGCCGCCCTACAATGAGCAGTTCTTC.

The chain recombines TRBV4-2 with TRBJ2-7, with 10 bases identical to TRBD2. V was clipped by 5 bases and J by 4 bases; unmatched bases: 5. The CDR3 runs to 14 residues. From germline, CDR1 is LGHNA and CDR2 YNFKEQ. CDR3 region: CASSISGGAYEQYF. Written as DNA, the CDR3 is TGTGCCAGCAGCATAAGCGGGGGGGCTTACGAGCAGTACTTC.